Sequencing of this T cell receptor (beta chain) was carried out in a study of vaccination and CD4 T cells after COVID-19. Across the study: Several convalescent patients had mild and one had severe PCR-confirmed SARS-CoV-2 disease. Sampling post-COVID took place a median around 99 days after diagnosis (range 35 to 161).

Sequence data for DNA of cultured CD4+ T cells were generated by the Oncomine TCR Beta short-read assay. One entry per CDR3 protein results from TCRdb running MiXCR on the PCR reads. The sample has 14,000 to 15,000 distinct CDR3 sequences, roughly 52% seen once; the top ten hold about 7.8%. This CDR3 is 13 amino acids long. The V end was cut by 1 base, the J end by 6 bases, with 8 bases between. Per germline, CDR1 SGHTA and CDR2 FQGTGA. About this clonotype: The target antigen is unknown.

Treatment described: approximately 9-day PBMC culture with coronavirus spike peptide pools or control peptides (ViraFEST assay). For ViraFEST, peptide pools expanded antigen-specific T cells, after which the TCRs were sequenced. CD4+ T cells were isolated by negative selection after 10 days of culture. The sample comprised CD4+ T cells from blood, cultured in vitro. The chain has TRBV7-3 and TRBJ2-3; D is unclear. This TCR was recovered from a human donor who had recovered from COVID-19. This CDR3 reads CASSLKGADTQYF. As DNA, the CDR3 is TGTGCCAGCAGCTTAAAAGGTGCCGATACGCAGTATTTT.